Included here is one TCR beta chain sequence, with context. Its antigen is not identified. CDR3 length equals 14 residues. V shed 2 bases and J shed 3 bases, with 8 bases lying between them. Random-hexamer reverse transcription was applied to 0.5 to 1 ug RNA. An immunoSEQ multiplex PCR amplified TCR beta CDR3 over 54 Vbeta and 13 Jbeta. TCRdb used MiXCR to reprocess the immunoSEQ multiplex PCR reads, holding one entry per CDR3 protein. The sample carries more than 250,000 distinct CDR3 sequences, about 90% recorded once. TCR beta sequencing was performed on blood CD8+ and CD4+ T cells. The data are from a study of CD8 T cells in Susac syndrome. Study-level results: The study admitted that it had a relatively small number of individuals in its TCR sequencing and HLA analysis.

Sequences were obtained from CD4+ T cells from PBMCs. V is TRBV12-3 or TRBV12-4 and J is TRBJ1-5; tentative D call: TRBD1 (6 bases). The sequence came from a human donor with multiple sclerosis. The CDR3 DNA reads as TGTGCCAGCAGTTTAAGGACAGTCAATCAGCCCCAGCATTTT. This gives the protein CASSLRTVNQPQHF.